This TCR beta chain came from a study of cytomegalovirus exposure and HLA in healthy donors. Broader study findings: Whilst most TCR sequences proved rare, a subset of public TCRs occurred across many donors. Among the CMV-associated chains, three were confirmed in vitro as specific for CMV antigens.

About this clone itself: Its antigen is undetermined.

The CDR3 extends over 12 amino acids. Trimming removed 5 bases from V and 3 bases from J, with 5 bases in between. Germline CDR1 reads SGHAT; CDR2 reads FQNNGV. The assay was immunoSEQ multiplex PCR, and TCRdb's table has in-frame clones only and misses some. The table records over 250,000 clones, 80% to 90% of them present only once. The sequence came from a young woman in good health and CMV-seronegative. The sample taken for sequencing was PBMCs. The chain carries TRBV11-2 and TRBJ1-5, with D uncertain. The CDR3 coding sequence is TGTGCCAGCAGCCCCTACAATCAGCCCCAGCATTTT. Amino acid sequence: CASSPYNQPQHF.